The 21 T cell receptor beta chains listed next were all sequenced from one sample in a study of post-analysis software for immune sequencing data. Regarding the study as a whole: Patients carried a handful of TRBV segments more frequently than controls did, and TRBV5-6, TRBV5-1 and TRBV20-1 were among them.

Unique molecular identifiers were present in the TCR beta cDNA libraries. In TCRdb, the PCR reads were re-called with MiXCR into one record per CDR3 protein. Among roughly 730,000 distinct CDR3 sequences listed, around 27% were seen once. Antigen specificity for these receptors is unknown. Input material: blood. The receptors come from a girl aged 5-17 years with multiple sclerosis.

The chain joins TRBV24-1 to TRBJ2-1; TRBD2 might be the D (5 bases). TRBJ2-7 explains the end of the DNA better; the J call may be wrong. The CDR3 is made up of 16 amino acids. CDR1 and CDR2 (germline): KGHDR, SFDVKD. CDR3 amino acids: CATSDPSRTPYNEQYF. CDR3 bases: TGTGCCACCAGTGATCCTAGCAGGACCCCCTACAATGAGCAGTACTTC.

This clonotype has more than one count but fewer than ten. The chain employs TRBV20-1 and TRBJ2-1; tentatively, D is TRBD2 (5 bases). Trimming removed 5 bases from V and 0 bases from J, with 17 bases in between. The CDR3 consists of 16 residues. The germline gives CDR1 DFQATT, CDR2 SNEGSKA (reference sequence). CDR3 nucleotide sequence: TGCAGTGCTCAGCCCTGGACGGGGAACTCCTACAATGAGCAGTTCTTC. This codes for CSAQPWTGNSYNEQFF.

This chain connects TRBV7-8 to TRBJ2-7; D not resolved. The germline CDR1 and CDR2 sequences are SGHVS and FQNEAQ. The V and J ends lost 5 bases and 1 base respectively, with 9 bases between them. This CDR3 comprises 13 residues. CDR3 in amino acids: CASSALRSYEQYF. In DNA form, the CDR3 reads TGTGCCAGCAGCGCCTTACGTTCCTACGAGCAGTACTTC.

The sample holds a few counts of this clonotype. This chain uses TRBV4-1 with TRBJ1-5; unclear D gene. Germline V gives CDR1 MGHRA, CDR2 YSYEKL. V was clipped by 5 bases and J by 5 bases, with 16 bases between them. The CDR3 contains 15 residues. The CDR3 spells CASSKRTGVDQPQHF. The CDR3, as DNA: TGCGCCAGCAGCAAGAGGACGGGAGTAGATCAGCCCCAGCATTTT.

This clonotype turned up a few times. The chain joins TRBV6-5 to TRBJ2-5; TRBD2 matches at 8 bases. The assigned J gene may be wrong: the sequence end matches TRBJ2-1 better. The germline V gene encodes CDR1 MNHEY and CDR2 SVGAGI. The CDR3 loop spans 16 amino acids. CDR3 coding DNA: TGTGCCAGCAGCTCCCTCGAGGCGGGAGGTTCAGAGACCCAGTTCTTC. This gives the protein CASSSLEAGGSETQFF.

For this clonotype: The germline gene is not matched at one end of the junction; a read error may be the cause. The V gene is TRBV7-8, the J gene TRBJ1-2, with 8 bases identical to TRBD1. CDR3 length: 14 residues. The germline gives CDR1 SGHVS, CDR2 FQNEAQ. CDR3 coding DNA: TGTGCCAGCAGCAAAGACAGGGGAAACTATGACTACACCTTC. Translation: CASSKDRGNYDYTF.

On this clonotype: Its ends do not fully match the called genes, so a read error is possible. The chain couples TRBV5-8 to TRBJ2-1; TRBD2 is a possible D gene (6 bases). The CDR3 runs 15 residues. The germline V gene has CDR1 SGHTS and CDR2 YDEGEE. CDR3 amino acids: CASSLGGIPSNGQFF. The CDR3 DNA is TGTGCCAGCAGCTTGGGCGGGATCCCGTCCAATGGGCAGTTCTTC. Complete variable domain (other parts from reference TRBV5-8 and TRBJ2-1): EAGVTQSPTHLIKTRGQQATLRCSPISGHTSVYWYQQALGLGLQFLLWYDEGEERNRGNFPPRFSGRQFPNYSSELNVNALELEDSALYLCASSLGGIPSNGQFFGPGTRLTVL.

The sample holds a few counts of this clonotype. V usage is TRBV20-1 and J usage is TRBJ2-1, with a weak D call TRBD2 (5 bases). There are 17 residues in the CDR3. V lost 2 bases and J 4 bases, leaving 21 bases between the germline ends. The germline gives CDR1 DFQATT, CDR2 SNEGSKA (reference sequence). CDR3 residues: CSARPRGIPGEYNEQFF. The DNA of the CDR3 is TGCAGTGCTAGACCACGAGGCATCCCCGGGGAGTACAATGAGCAGTTCTTC.

This chain joins TRBV5-5 and TRBJ2-1; 8 bases match TRBD1. Trimming removed 6 bases from V and 6 bases from J; junction bases left unmatched: 5. The CDR3 consists of 13 residues. Germline-derived CDR1 and CDR2 are SGHKS and YYEKEE (reference sequence). The CDR3 nucleotides are TGTGCCAGCACGACAGGGGTTCGCAATGAGCAGTTCTTC. As protein: CASTTGVRNEQFF.

For this clonotype: An end of the junction does not agree with germline; a read error may underlie this. The gene calls are TRBV5-1 and TRBJ1-5, with TRBD1 matching over 9 bases. Looked up from germline, CDR1 is SGHRS and CDR2 is YFSETQ. The CDR3 is made up of 19 amino acids. The CDR3 nucleotides read TGCGCCAGCAGCCGTCACCCGACAAAACAGGGGGCCAGCAATCGGCCCCAGCATTTT. Its protein is CASSRHPTKQGASNRPQHF.

In its sample, this clonotype was seen a few times. Written as DNA, the CDR3 is TGTGCCAGCAGAGAGGCTAGCGGGGTGTTAGATACGCAGTATTTT. Amino acid sequence: CASREASGVLDTQYF. The chain joins TRBV7-2 to TRBJ2-3, with 9 bases identical to TRBD2. This CDR3 region has 15 residues. Germline V gene lookup returns CDR1 SGHTA and CDR2 FQGNSA. Germline trimming cut 6 bases from V and 5 bases from J; bases unmatched to any gene: 9.

This clonotype has a handful of counts. The V gene is TRBV20-1, the J gene TRBJ1-1, with a weak D call TRBD1 (6 bases). Germline V gene lookup returns CDR1 DFQATT and CDR2 SNEGSKA (reference sequence). The ends were cut back, 5 bases at V and 3 bases at J, with 13 bases in the middle. This CDR3 is built from 13 residues. CDR3 nucleotides: TGCAGTGCTCCGGAGGAGGGGGACACTGAAGCTTTCTTT. It codes for CSAPEEGDTEAFF.

The gene calls are TRBV6-6 and TRBJ2-7, with 9 bases fitting TRBD1. The J segment lost 7 bases and the V segment lost 8 bases, leaving 12 bases of the junction unmatched. The length of the CDR3 is 14 residues. Germline V gene data show CDR1 as MNHNY and CDR2 as SVGAGI (reference sequence). In DNA, the CDR3 is TGTGCCAGCGAAGACTCACAGGGGGCAAGGGAGCAGTACTTC. Translation: CASEDSQGAREQYF.

The V and J genes are TRBV20-1 and TRBJ2-5; 7 nucleotides line up with TRBD1. Germline assignment: CDR1 DFQATT and CDR2 SNEGSKA (reference sequence). The length of the CDR3 is 14 residues. The ends lost 5 bases at V and 5 bases at J; junction bases unmatched: 11. In nucleotides, the CDR3 is TGCAGTGCTGGAAGACAGGGATCGATGGAGACCCAGTACTTC. Residues: CSAGRQGSMETQYF.

A few counts support this clonotype. The chain recombines TRBV24-1 with TRBJ2-1; 8 nucleotides line up with TRBD2. The CDR3 sequence is 16 residues long. J lost 5 bases, V lost 0 bases, and 5 bases had no gene match. Germline V gene sequence: CDR1 KGHDR, CDR2 SFDVKD. The CDR3 coding sequence is TGTGCCACCAGTGATTTGGCGGGAGGCGACGACAATGAGCAGTTCTTC. Translating gives CATSDLAGGDDNEQFF.

This clonotype was detected a few times. The V and J genes are TRBV12-3 or TRBV12-4 and TRBJ1-2; 10 nucleotides agree with TRBD1. The CDR3 has 13 amino acids. Trimming took 2 bases from V and 7 from J; bases not matched to a gene: 1. The CDR3 DNA follows: TGTGCCAGCAGTTTACGACAGGGGGCTGGCTACACCTTC. Protein: CASSLRQGAGYTF.

This chain uses TRBV20-1 with TRBJ1-1, with D possibly being TRBD1 (5 bases). Per germline, CDR1 DFQATT and CDR2 SNEGSKA (reference sequence). Trimming took off 5 bases at V and 0 bases at J, with 16 bases between the two ends. The CDR3 contains 15 residues. The CDR3 sequence is CSADGVVGLNTEAFF. In DNA, the CDR3 is TGCAGTGCTGACGGGGTTGTGGGGCTGAACACTGAAGCTTTCTTT.

DNA for the CDR3: TGTGCCAGCAGTTTAGATACCAACCAAGAGACCCAGTACTTC. Its protein product is CASSLDTNQETQYF. The chain combines TRBV28 with TRBJ2-5, with unresolved D. V lost 2 bases, J lost 0 bases, and 7 bases lay in between. The V gene's germline CDR1 is MDHEN and CDR2 SYDVKM. The CDR3 has 14 amino acids.

This clonotype turned up a few times. This sequence joins TRBV2 and TRBJ2-2, with 7 bases fitting TRBD1. The V segment lost 2 bases and the J segment 6 bases; nucleotides outside the gene matches: 0. The germline CDR1 and CDR2 sequences are SNHLY and FYNNEI. The CDR3 contains 13 residues. CDR3 nucleotides: TGTGCCAGCAGTGAAACAGGGGCCGGGGAGCTGTTTTTT. It yields the protein CASSETGAGELFF.

There are a few counts of this clonotype. The CDR3 nucleotides are TGTGCCAGCAGCCATCCAACAGGGGGCCATTATGAAGCTTTCTTT. The encoded protein is CASSHPTGGHYEAFF. The rearrangement uses TRBV3-1 and TRBJ1-1; TRBD1 matches at 9 bases. V shed 3 bases and J 7 bases; nucleotides not matched to a gene: 9. CDR1 is LGHDT, CDR2 YNNKEL, per germline (reference sequence). This CDR3 comprises 15 residues.

This clonotype was counted many times. The chain links TRBV3-1 to TRBJ2-5; TRBD2 matches 14 bases. The CDR3 is 16 residues long. V lost 3 bases, J lost 1 base, and 1 base stayed unmatched. Germline CDR1 and CDR2: LGHDT and YNNKEL (reference sequence). CDR3 coding DNA: TGTGCCAGCAGCCACGGGACTAGCGGGAGCCAAGAGACCCAGTACTTC. Its protein product is CASSHGTSGSQETQYF.